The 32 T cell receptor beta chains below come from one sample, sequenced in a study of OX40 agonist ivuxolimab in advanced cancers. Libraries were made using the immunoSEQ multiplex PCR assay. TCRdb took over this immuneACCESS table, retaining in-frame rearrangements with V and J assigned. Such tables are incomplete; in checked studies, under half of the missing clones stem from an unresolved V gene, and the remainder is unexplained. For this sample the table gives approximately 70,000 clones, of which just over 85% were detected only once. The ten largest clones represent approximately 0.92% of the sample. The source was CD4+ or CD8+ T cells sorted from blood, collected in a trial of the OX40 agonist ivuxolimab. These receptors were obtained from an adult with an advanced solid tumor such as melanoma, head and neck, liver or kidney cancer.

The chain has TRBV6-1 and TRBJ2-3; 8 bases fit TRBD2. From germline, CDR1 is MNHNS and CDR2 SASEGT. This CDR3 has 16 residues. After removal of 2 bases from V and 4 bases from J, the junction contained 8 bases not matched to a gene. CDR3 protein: CASSERGGAAPDTQYF. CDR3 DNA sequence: TGTGCCAGCAGTGAACGGGGGGGCGCGGCTCCAGATACGCAGTATTTT.

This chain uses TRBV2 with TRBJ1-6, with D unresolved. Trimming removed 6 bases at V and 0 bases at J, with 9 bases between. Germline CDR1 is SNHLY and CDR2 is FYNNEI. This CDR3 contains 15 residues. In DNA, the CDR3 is TGTGCCAGCAGAAGGGAAGGCTCCTATAATTCACCCCTCCACTTT. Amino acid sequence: CASRREGSYNSPLHF.

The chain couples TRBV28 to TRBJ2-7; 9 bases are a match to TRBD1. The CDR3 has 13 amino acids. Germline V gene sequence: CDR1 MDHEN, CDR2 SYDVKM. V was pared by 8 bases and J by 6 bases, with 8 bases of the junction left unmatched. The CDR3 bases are TGTGCCAGCGGCCCGGGACAGGGTTTCGAGCAGTACTTC. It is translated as CASGPGQGFEQYF.

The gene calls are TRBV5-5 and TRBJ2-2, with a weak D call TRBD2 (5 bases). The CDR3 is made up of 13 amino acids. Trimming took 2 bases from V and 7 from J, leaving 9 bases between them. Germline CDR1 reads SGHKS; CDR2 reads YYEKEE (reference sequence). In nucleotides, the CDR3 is TGTGCCAGCAGCTTTTTAGGGAGCGGGGAGCTGTTTTTT. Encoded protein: CASSFLGSGELFF. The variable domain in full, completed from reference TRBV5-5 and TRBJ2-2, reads DAGVTQSPTHLIKTRGQQVTLRCSPISGHKSVSWYQQVLGQGPQFIFQYYEKEERGRGNFPDRFSARQFPNYSSELNVNALLLGDSALYLCASSFLGSGELFFGEGSRLTVL.

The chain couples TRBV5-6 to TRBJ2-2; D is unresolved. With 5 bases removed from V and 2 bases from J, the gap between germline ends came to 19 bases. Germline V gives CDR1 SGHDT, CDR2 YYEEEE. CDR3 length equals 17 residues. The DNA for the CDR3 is TGTGCCAGCAGTTTTCGGACGGCGGAATTTAACACCGGGGAGCTGTTTTTT. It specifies CASSFRTAEFNTGELFF.

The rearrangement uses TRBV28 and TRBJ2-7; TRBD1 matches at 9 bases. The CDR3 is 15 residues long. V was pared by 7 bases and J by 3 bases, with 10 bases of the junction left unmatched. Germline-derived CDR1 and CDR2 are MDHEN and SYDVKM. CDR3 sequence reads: CASTPRNRGLYEQYF. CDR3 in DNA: TGTGCCAGCACTCCCCGGAACAGGGGGCTCTACGAGCAGTACTTC. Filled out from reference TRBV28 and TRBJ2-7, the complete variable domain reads DVKVTQSSRYLVKRTGEKVFLECVQDMDHENMFWYRQDPGLGLRLIYFSYDVKMKEKGDIPEGYSVSREKKERFSLILESASTNQTSMYLCASTPRNRGLYEQYFGPGTRLTVT.

The CDR3 nucleotides are TGTGCCAGTGGGACACAGGGGGCCGGGGGCAGCAATCAGCCCCAGCATTTT. This gives the protein CASGTQGAGGSNQPQHF. This sequence joins TRBV19 and TRBJ1-5; 9 positions match TRBD1. J lost 1 base, V lost 8 bases, and 12 bases had no gene match. The CDR3 extends over 17 amino acids. Germline assignment: CDR1 LNHDA and CDR2 SQIVND (reference sequence).

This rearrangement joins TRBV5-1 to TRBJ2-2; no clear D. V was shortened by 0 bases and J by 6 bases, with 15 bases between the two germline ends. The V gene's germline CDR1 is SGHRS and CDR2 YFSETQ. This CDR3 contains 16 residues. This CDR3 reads CASSLAGPRVPGELFF. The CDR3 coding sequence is TGCGCCAGCAGCTTGGCCGGCCCCCGGGTCCCCGGGGAGCTGTTTTTT.

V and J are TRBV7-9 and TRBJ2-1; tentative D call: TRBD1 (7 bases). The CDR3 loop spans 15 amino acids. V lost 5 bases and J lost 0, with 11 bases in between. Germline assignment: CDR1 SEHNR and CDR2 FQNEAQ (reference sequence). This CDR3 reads CASSRRGVSYNEQFF. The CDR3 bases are TGTGCCAGCAGCCGCAGGGGGGTCTCCTACAATGAGCAGTTCTTC.

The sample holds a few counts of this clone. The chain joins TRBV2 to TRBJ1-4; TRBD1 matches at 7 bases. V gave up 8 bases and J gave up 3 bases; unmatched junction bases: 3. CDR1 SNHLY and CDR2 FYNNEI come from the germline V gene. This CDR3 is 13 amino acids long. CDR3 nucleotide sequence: TGTGCCAGCGCCAGGGGGTCTAATGAAAAACTGTTTTTT. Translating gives CASARGSNEKLFF.

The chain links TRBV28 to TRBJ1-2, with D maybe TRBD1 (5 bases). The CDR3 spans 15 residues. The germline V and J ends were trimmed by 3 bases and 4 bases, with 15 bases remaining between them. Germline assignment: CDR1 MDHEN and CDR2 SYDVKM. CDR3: CASSLGLKSSYGYTF. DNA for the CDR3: TGTGCCAGCAGTTTGGGGCTAAAATCCTCCTATGGCTACACCTTC.

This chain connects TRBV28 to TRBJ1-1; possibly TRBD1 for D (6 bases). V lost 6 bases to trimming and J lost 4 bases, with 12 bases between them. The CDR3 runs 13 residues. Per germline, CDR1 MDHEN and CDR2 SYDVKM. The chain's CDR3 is CASSRLGATEAFF. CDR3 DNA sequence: TGTGCCAGCAGCAGGTTGGGGGCCACTGAAGCTTTCTTT.

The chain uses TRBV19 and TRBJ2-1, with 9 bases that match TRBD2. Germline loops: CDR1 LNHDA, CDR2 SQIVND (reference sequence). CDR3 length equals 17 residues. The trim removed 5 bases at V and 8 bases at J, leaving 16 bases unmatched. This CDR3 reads CASSHLAGSVFRHEQFF. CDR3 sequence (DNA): TGTGCCAGTAGTCACCTAGCGGGATCGGTATTTCGTCATGAGCAGTTCTTC.

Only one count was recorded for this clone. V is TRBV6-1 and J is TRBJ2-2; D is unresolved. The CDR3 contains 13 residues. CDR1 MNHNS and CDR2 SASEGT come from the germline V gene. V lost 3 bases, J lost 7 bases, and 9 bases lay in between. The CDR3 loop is CASSEVFNGELFF. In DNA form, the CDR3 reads TGTGCCAGCAGTGAGGTTTTCAACGGGGAGCTGTTTTTT.

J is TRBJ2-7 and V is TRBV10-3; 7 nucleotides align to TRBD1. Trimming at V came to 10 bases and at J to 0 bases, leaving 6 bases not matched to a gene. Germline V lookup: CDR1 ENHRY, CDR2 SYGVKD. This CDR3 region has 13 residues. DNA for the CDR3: TGTGCCACGGGACAGACGAGCTCCTACGAGCAGTACTTC. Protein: CATGQTSSYEQYF.

The CDR3 DNA follows: TGTGCCAGCCGGGGACAGGGGGCGAGCACTGAAGCTTTCTTT. Translation: CASRGQGASTEAFF. The chain carries TRBV2 and TRBJ1-1; 12 bases are a match to TRBD1. Germline V lookup: CDR1 SNHLY, CDR2 FYNNEI. J was trimmed by 4 bases and V by 8 bases; bases with no gene match: 5. CDR3 size: 14 residues. Supplemented by reference TRBV2 and TRBJ1-1, the full variable domain reads EPEVTQTPSHQVTQMGQEVILRCVPISNHLYFYWYRQILGQKVEFLVSFYNNEISEKSEIFDDQFSVERPDGSNFTLKIRSTKLEDSAMYFCASRGQGASTEAFFGQGTRLTVV.

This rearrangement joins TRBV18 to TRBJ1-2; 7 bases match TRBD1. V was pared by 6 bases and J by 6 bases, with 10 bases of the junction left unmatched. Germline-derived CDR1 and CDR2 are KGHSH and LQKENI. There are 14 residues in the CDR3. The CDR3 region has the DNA TGTGCCAGCTCTCCCTCCGAACAGGGGAATGGCTACACCTTC. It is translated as CASSPSEQGNGYTF.

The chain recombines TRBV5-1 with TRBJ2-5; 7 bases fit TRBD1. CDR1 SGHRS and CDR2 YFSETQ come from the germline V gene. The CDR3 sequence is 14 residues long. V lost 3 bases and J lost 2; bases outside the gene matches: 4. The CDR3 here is CASSYGQEQETQYF. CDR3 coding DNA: TGCGCCAGCAGCTACGGACAGGAGCAAGAGACCCAGTACTTC.

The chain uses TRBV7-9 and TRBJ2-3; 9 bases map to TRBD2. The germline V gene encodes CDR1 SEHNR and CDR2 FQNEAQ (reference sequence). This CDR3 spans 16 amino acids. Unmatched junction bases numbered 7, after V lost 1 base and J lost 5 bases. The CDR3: CASSLGSGGFGDTQYF. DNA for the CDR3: TGTGCCAGCAGCTTAGGCAGCGGGGGGTTTGGAGATACGCAGTATTTT.

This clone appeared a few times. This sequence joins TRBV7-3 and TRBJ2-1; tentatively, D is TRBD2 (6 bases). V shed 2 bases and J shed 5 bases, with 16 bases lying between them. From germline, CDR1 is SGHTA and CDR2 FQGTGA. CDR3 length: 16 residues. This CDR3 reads CASSLYRIGRHNEQFF. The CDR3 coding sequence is TGTGCCAGCAGCTTATACCGTATCGGGAGACACAATGAGCAGTTCTTC.

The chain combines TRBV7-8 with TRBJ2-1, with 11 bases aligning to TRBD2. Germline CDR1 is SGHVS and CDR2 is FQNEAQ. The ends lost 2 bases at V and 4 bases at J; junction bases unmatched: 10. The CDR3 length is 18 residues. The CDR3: CASSLPTRLAGKYNEQFF. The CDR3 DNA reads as TGTGCCAGCAGCTTACCCACGCGACTAGCGGGGAAGTACAATGAGCAGTTCTTC.

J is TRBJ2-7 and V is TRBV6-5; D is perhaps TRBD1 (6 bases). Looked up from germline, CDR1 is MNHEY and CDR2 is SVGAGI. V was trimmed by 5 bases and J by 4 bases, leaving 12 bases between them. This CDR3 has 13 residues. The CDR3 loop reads CASSEGTTYEQYF. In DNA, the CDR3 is TGTGCCAGCAGTGAAGGGACAACGTACGAGCAGTACTTC.

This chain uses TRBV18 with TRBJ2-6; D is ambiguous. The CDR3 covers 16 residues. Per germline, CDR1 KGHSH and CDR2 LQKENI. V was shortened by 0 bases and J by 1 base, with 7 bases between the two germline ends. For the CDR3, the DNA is TGTGCCAGCTCACCACCTCCCTCGTCTGGGGCCAACGTCCTGACTTTC. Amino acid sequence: CASSPPPSSGANVLTF.

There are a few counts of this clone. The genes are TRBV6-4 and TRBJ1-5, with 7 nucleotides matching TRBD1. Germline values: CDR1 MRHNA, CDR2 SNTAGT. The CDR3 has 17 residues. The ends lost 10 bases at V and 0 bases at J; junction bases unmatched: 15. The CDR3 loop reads CAIPDRVLLYSNQPQHF. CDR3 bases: TGTGCCATCCCAGACAGGGTTCTTCTTTATAGCAATCAGCCCCAGCATTTT.

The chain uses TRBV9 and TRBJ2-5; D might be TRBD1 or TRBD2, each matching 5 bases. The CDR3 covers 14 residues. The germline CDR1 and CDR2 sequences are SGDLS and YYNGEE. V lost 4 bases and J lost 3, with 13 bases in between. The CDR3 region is CASSPRQREETQYF. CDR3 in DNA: TGTGCCAGCAGCCCCCGACAGAGGGAAGAGACCCAGTACTTC. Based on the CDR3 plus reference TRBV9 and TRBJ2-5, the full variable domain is DSGVTQTPKHLITATGQRVTLRCSPRSGDLSVYWYQQSLDQGLQFLIQYYNGEERAKGNILERFSAQQFPDLHSELNLSSLELGDSALYFCASSPRQREETQYFGPGTRLLVL.

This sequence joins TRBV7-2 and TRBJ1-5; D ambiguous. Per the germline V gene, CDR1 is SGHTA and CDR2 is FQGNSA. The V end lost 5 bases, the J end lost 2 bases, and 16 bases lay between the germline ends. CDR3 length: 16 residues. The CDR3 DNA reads TGTGCCAGCAGCCCCATTGAACGGGGTGGCAATCAGCCCCAGCATTTT. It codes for CASSPIERGGNQPQHF. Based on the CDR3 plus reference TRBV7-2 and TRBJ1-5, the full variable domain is GAGVSQSPSNKVTEKGKDVELRCDPISGHTALYWYRQSLGQGLEFLIYFQGNSAPDKSGLPSDRFSAERTGGSVSTLTIQRTQQEDSAVYLCASSPIERGGNQPQHFGDGTRLSIL.

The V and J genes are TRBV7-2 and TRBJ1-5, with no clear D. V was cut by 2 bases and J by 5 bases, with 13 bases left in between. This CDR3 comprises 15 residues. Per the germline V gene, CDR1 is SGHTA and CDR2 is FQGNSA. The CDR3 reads CASSLFSESHQPQHF. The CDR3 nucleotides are TGTGCCAGCAGCTTATTTAGTGAGTCGCATCAGCCCCAGCATTTT.

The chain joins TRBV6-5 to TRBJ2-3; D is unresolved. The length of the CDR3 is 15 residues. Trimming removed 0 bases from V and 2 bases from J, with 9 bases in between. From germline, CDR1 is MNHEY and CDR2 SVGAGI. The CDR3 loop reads CASSYSFVNTDTQYF. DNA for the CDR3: TGTGCCAGCAGTTACTCTTTTGTCAACACAGATACGCAGTATTTT.

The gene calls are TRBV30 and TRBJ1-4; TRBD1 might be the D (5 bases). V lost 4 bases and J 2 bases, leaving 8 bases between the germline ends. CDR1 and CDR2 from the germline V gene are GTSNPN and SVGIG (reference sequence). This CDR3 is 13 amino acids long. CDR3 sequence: CAWNRLTNEKLFF. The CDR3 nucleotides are TGTGCCTGGAACAGGCTTACTAATGAAAAACTGTTTTTT.

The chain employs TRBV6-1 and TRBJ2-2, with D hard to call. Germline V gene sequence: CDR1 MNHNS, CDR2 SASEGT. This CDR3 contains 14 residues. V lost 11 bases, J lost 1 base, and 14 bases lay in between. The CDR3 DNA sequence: TGTGCCTGCCCAGGACCTTTGAACACCGGGGAGCTGTTTTTT. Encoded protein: CACPGPLNTGELFF.

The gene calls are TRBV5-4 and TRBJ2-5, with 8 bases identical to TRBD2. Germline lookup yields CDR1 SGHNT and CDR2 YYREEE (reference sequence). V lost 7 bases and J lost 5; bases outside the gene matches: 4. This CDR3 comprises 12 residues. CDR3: CASSSGGETQYF. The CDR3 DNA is TGTGCCAGCTCCTCGGGAGGGGAGACCCAGTACTTC.

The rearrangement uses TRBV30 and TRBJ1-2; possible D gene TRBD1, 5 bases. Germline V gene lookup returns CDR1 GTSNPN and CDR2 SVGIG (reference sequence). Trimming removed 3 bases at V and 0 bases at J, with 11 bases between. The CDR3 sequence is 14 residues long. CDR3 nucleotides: TGTGCCTGGAGGTTCGGGGGTTCTAACTATGGCTACACCTTC. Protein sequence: CAWRFGGSNYGYTF.